The rows below give T cell receptor beta chains drawn from one sample of a study of shared clonotypes between healthy human individuals. Clones were sequenced by immunoSEQ multiplex PCR, and TCRdb holds only the in-frame ones, with some missing. The top ten hold roughly 0.13% of the sample, which has roughly 2 million clones, 95% seen once. Material for sequencing was naive CD4+ T cells sorted from blood. The source of these receptors is a young man in good health. CDR3s include the opening cysteine and the closing phenylalanine or tryptophan. D genes are given only for firm matches.

J: TRBJ1-4; D: .; V: TRBV28; CDR3: CASSPPNRNEKLFF; DNA: TGTGCCAGCAGTCCCCCCAACAGGAATGAAAAACTGTTTTTT
J: TRBJ1-2; D: .; V: TRBV28; CDR3: CASSVIRGGGYTF; DNA: TGTGCCAGCAGTGTAATAAGGGGGGGAGGCTACACCTTC
J: TRBJ2-1; D: TRBD2; V: TRBV5-1; CDR3: CASSLGTSTEQFF; DNA: TGCGCCAGCAGCTTGGGGACTAGCACTGAGCAGTTCTTC
J: TRBJ1-6; D: TRBD1; V: TRBV9; CDR3: CASSVATGGHNSPLHF; DNA: TGTGCCAGCAGCGTAGCTACAGGGGGACATAATTCACCCCTCCACTTT
J: TRBJ2-2; D: TRBD2; V: TRBV30; CDR3: CAWYRLAGGELFF; DNA: TGTGCCTGGTACCGACTAGCGGGCGGGGAGCTGTTTTTT
J: TRBJ2-7; D: TRBD2; V: TRBV7-2; CDR3: CASSLASTSAANEQYF; DNA: TGTGCCAGCAGCTTAGCTTCCACTAGCGCCGCTAACGAGCAGTACTTC
J: TRBJ2-1; D: .; V: TRBV5-1; CDR3: CASSSGTGLEQFF; DNA: TGCGCCAGCAGCTCCGGGACGGGATTAGAGCAGTTCTTC
J: TRBJ1-2; D: .; V: TRBV10-3; CDR3: CAIGARYGYTF; DNA: TGTGCCATCGGGGCCAGATATGGCTACACCTTC
J: TRBJ2-7; D: .; V: TRBV11-2; CDR3: CASSSSGSQGTEQYF; DNA: TGTGCCAGCAGCTCCAGTGGTAGTCAGGGCACCGAGCAGTACTTC
J: TRBJ1-3; D: TRBD1; V: TRBV19; CDR3: CASSGQERMTIYF; DNA: TGTGCCAGTTCTGGACAGGAAAGAATGACCATATATTTT
J: TRBJ1-4; D: .; V: TRBV27; CDR3: CASSRQRATNEKLFF; DNA: TGTGCCAGCAGTCGGCAGAGAGCAACTAATGAAAAACTGTTTTTT
J: TRBJ2-7; D: TRBD2; V: TRBV30; CDR3: CAWSGGGTSGRANMYEQYF; DNA: TGTGCCTGGAGCGGGGGAGGGACTAGCGGGAGGGCGAATATGTACGAGCAGTACTTC
J: TRBJ2-7; D: TRBD1; V: TRBV7-6; CDR3: CASSRQGELYEQYF; DNA: TGTGCCAGCAGCCGACAGGGGGAATTGTACGAGCAGTACTTC
J: TRBJ2-7; D: TRBD1; V: TRBV6-6; CDR3: CASKVDRESFHEQYF; DNA: TGTGCCAGCAAAGTAGACAGGGAGTCCTTCCACGAGCAGTACTTC
J: TRBJ2-2; D: .; V: TRBV4-3; CDR3: CASSRDPEGAGELFF; DNA: TGCGCCAGCAGTAGGGATCCCGAAGGGGCCGGGGAGCTGTTTTTT
J: TRBJ2-7; D: .; V: TRBV7-8; CDR3: CASRQGHLPSYEQYF; DNA: TGTGCCAGCAGACAAGGACACCTCCCCTCCTACGAGCAGTACTTC